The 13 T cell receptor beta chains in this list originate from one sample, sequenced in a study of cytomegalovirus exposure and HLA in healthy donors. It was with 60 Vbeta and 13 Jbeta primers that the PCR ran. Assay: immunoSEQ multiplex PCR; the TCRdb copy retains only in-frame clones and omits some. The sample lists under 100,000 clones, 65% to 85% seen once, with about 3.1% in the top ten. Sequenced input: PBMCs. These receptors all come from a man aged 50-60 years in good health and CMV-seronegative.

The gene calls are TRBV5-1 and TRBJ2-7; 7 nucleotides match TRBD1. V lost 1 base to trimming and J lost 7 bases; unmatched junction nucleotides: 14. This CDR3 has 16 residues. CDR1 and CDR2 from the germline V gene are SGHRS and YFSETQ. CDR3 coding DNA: TGCGCCAGCAGCTTGAACTCACAGGGGAAAGTGAGTGAGCAGTACTTC. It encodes CASSLNSQGKVSEQYF.

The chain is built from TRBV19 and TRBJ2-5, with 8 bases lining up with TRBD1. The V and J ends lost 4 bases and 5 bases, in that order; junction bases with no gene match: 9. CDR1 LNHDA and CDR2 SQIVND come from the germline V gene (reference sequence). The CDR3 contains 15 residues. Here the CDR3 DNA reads TGTGCCAGTAGTACCGTTAGGACAGGGAGGGAGACCCAGTACTTC. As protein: CASSTVRTGRETQYF.

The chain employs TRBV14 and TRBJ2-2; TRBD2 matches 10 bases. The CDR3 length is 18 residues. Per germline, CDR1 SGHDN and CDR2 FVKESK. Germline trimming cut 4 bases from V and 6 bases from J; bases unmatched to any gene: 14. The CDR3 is CASSRSRRSGGASGELFF. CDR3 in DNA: TGTGCCAGCAGCCGTTCCCGGCGGAGCGGGGGGGCGTCCGGGGAGCTGTTTTTT.

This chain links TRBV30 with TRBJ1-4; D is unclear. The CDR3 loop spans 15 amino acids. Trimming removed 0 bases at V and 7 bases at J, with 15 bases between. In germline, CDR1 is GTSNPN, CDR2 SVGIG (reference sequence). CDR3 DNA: TGTGCCTGGAGTGTAGATGGGCCTGTGGGTGAAAAACTGTTTTTT. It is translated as CAWSVDGPVGEKLFF.

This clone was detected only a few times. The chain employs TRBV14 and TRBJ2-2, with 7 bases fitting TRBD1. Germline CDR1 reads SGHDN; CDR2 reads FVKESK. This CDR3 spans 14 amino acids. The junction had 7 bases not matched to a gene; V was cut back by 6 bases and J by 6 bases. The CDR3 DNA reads TGTGCCAGCAGACAAAGCAGGGGGTCCGGGGAGCTGTTTTTT. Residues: CASRQSRGSGELFF.

DNA for the CDR3: TGCGCCAGCAGCTTGGGCTCAGGGATCGGCGGGGAGCTGTTTTTT. Translating gives CASSLGSGIGGELFF. The rearrangement joins TRBV5-1 to TRBJ2-2; perhaps TRBD1 as D (5 bases). The CDR3 runs to 15 residues. V shed 0 bases and J shed 7 bases, with 13 bases lying between them. Germline lookup yields CDR1 SGHRS and CDR2 YFSETQ.

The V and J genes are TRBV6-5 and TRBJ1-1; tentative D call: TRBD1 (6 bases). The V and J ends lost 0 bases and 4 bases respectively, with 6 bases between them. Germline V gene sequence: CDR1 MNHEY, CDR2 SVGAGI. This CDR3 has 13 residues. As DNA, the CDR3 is TGTGCCAGCAGTTACTCGACAGGCACTGAAGCTTTCTTT. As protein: CASSYSTGTEAFF.

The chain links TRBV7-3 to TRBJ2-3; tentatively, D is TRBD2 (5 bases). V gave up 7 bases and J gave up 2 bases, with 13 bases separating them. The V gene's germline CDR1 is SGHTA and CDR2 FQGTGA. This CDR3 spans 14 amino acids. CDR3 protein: CASNTGINTDTQYF. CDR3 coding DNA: TGTGCCAGCAATACCGGGATAAACACAGATACGCAGTATTTT.

CDR3 protein: CASSATGGGYNEQFF. The CDR3, as DNA: TGTGCCAGCAGCGCAACAGGGGGCGGCTACAATGAGCAGTTCTTC. The gene calls are TRBV9 and TRBJ2-1, with 9 bases that match TRBD1. The J segment lost 3 bases and the V segment lost 3 bases, leaving 4 bases of the junction unmatched. CDR3 size: 15 residues. Looked up from germline, CDR1 is SGDLS and CDR2 is YYNGEE.

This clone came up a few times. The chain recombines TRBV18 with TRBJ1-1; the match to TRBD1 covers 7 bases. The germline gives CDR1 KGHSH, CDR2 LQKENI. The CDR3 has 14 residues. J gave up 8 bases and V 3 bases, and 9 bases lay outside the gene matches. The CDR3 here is CASSPATGKMEAFF. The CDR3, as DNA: TGTGCCAGCTCACCCGCGACAGGGAAAATGGAAGCTTTCTTT.

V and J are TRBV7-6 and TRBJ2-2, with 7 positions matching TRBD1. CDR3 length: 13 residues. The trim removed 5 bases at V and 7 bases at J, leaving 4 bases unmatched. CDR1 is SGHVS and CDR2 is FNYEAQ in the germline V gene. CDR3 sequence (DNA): TGTGCCAGCAGCACCGCAGGGGGCGGGGAGCTGTTTTTT. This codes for CASSTAGGGELFF.

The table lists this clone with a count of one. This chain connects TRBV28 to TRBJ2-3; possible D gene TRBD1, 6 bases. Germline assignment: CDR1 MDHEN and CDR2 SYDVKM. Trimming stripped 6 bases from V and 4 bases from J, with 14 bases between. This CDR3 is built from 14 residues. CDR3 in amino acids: CASSGTRGADTQYF. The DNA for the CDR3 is TGTGCCAGCAGCGGGACCAGGGGAGCAGATACGCAGTATTTT.

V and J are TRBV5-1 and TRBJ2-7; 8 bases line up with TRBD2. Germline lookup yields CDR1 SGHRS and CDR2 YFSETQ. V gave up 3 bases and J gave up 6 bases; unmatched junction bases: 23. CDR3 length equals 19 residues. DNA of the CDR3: TGCGCCAGCAGCTCCCCTTCGATAGGTGAGCGGGGGCCCTTCTCCGAGCAGTACTTC. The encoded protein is CASSSPSIGERGPFSEQYF.